The rows below give T cell receptor beta chains drawn from one sample of a study of control samples from healthy donors and cancer patients. The data were produced by immunoSEQ multiplex PCR, yet TCRdb's version contains in-frame clones alone and is incomplete. This sample has around 48,000 clones; over 90% occur once, and the top ten carry about a quarter. Sequencing was performed on PBMCs. The receptors originated from a woman aged 45-65 years with head and neck cancer. CDR3s include the opening cysteine and the closing phenylalanine or tryptophan. Fields, in order: CDR3 length, V gene, D gene, CDR3 protein. The D gene is left open where the match is weak.

length: 13; V: TRBV9; D: -; CDR3: CASTRDGTYGYTF
length: 14; V: TRBV5-6; D: -; CDR3: CASTQYGFNYGYTF
length: 13; V: TRBV7-2; D: -; CDR3: CASSHGVRGEQYF
length: 15; V: TRBV18; D: -; CDR3: CASSLVAESPYEQYF
length: 12; V: TRBV6-5; D: -; CDR3: CASGGGARGYTF
length: 15; V: TRBV11-2; D: -; CDR3: CASSPFGTRGDTQYF
length: 17; V: TRBV18; D: TRBD1; CDR3: CASSPNGGGAVNTEAFF
length: 17; V: TRBV27; D: -; CDR3: CASNPGWGGSGANVLTF
length: 12; V: TRBV19; D: -; CDR3: CASRGDNYGYTF
length: 12; V: TRBV6-5; D: -; CDR3: CASTEWVTEAFF
length: 13; V: TRBV5-1; D: -; CDR3: CASSFQGSSEQYF
length: 14; V: TRBV2; D: -; CDR3: CASSQRVSTGELFF
length: 14; V: TRBV2; D: -; CDR3: CASTREKTNYGYTF
length: 16; V: TRBV5-1; D: -; CDR3: CASSLTTASSGNTIYF
length: 14; V: TRBV18; D: TRBD1; CDR3: CASSPDRYTDTQYF